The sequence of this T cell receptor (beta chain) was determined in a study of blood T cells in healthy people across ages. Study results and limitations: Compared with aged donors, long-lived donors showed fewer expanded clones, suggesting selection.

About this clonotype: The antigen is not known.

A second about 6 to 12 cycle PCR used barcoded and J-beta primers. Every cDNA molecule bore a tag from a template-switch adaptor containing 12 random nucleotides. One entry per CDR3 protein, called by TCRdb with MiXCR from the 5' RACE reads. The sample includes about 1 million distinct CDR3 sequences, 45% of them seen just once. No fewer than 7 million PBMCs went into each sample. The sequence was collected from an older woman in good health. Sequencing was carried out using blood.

The CDR3 protein is CASSPSAQETQYF. CDR3 bases: TGTGCCAGCAGTCCTAGCGCCCAAGAGACCCAGTACTTC. The V and J genes are TRBV25-1 and TRBJ2-5, with D tentatively TRBD2 (6 bases). Germline CDR1 and CDR2: MGHDK and SYGVNS. The V and J ends lost 5 bases and 1 base respectively, with 8 bases between them. This CDR3 region has 13 residues. The variable domain in full, with the rest retrieved from reference TRBV25-1 and TRBJ2-5, is EADIYQTPRYLVIGTGKKITLECSQTMGHDKMYWYQQDPGMELHLIHYSYGVNSTEKGDLSSESTVSRIRTEHFPLTLESARPSHTSQYLCASSPSAQETQYFGPGTRLLVL.